These T cell receptor beta chains were read from a single sample in a study of CD8 T cells in Susac syndrome. TCRdb redid the calling of the immunoSEQ multiplex PCR reads with MiXCR, one entry per CDR3 protein. Of approximately 190,000 distinct CDR3 sequences listed, 90% to 95% are singletons. Sequencing was carried out using CD4+ T cells from PBMCs. The receptor set was obtained from a human donor in good health. CDR3s leave out the opening cysteine and the closing phenylalanine or tryptophan. Size is omitted from some rows. Given values are once, few, many or a class for expanded clones.

CDR3aa: SGQESYEQY
v_gene: TRBV29-1
abundance: few
j_gene: TRBJ2-7

CDR3aa: ASSAGQFLSSYNEQF
v_gene: TRBV9
abundance: few
j_gene: TRBJ2-1

CDR3aa: ASSYGTGGFRLH
v_gene: TRBV6-2/TRBV6-3
abundance: -
j_gene: TRBJ1-6

CDR3aa: ASSQRTSGGLSTNTQY
v_gene: TRBV3-1
abundance: -
j_gene: TRBJ2-3

CDR3aa: ASSPVQGTGELF
v_gene: TRBV3-1
abundance: -
j_gene: TRBJ2-2

CDR3aa: ASSPRPYEQY
v_gene: TRBV12-3/TRBV12-4
abundance: -
j_gene: TRBJ2-7

CDR3aa: ASSPPGVATNTQY
v_gene: TRBV11-2
abundance: -
j_gene: TRBJ2-3

CDR3aa: ASSLRAERPGVGLWNTEAF
v_gene: TRBV7-3
abundance: -
j_gene: TRBJ1-1

CDR3aa: ASSQGGARSGQPQH
v_gene: TRBV3-1
abundance: -
j_gene: TRBJ1-5

CDR3aa: ASSSPQGISNQPQH
v_gene: TRBV12-3/TRBV12-4
abundance: -
j_gene: TRBJ1-5

CDR3aa: ASSSVTRELF
v_gene: TRBV5-6
abundance: -
j_gene: TRBJ2-2

CDR3aa: ASGATGLSGANVLT
v_gene: TRBV6-1
abundance: -
j_gene: TRBJ2-6

CDR3aa: ASSQGQGRTYEQY
v_gene: TRBV7-2
abundance: once
j_gene: TRBJ2-7

CDR3aa: ASSKIQGSSSPLH
v_gene: TRBV7-9
abundance: -
j_gene: TRBJ1-6

CDR3aa: ASSLEGGAKNIQY
v_gene: TRBV5-1
abundance: -
j_gene: TRBJ2-4

CDR3aa: ATSRDRGWGEQY
v_gene: TRBV15
abundance: -
j_gene: TRBJ2-7

CDR3aa: ASSFPQRFNYGYT
v_gene: TRBV5-6
abundance: -
j_gene: TRBJ1-2

CDR3aa: ASSLEGHPNQPQH
v_gene: TRBV5-1
abundance: -
j_gene: TRBJ1-5

CDR3aa: ASSPGLAGDTQY
v_gene: TRBV5-6
abundance: -
j_gene: TRBJ2-3

CDR3aa: SARTSGAVYEQY
v_gene: TRBV20-1
abundance: -
j_gene: TRBJ2-7

CDR3aa: ASSLQVRGGQF
v_gene: TRBV12-3/TRBV12-4
abundance: -
j_gene: TRBJ2-1

CDR3aa: ASRKANSNYGYT
v_gene: TRBV7-9
abundance: -
j_gene: TRBJ1-2

CDR3aa: ASTQTRTGRSTGELF
v_gene: TRBV25-1
abundance: -
j_gene: TRBJ2-2

CDR3aa: ASSPTGTGQEETQY
v_gene: TRBV28
abundance: -
j_gene: TRBJ2-5

CDR3aa: ASSLPGGYEQF
v_gene: TRBV7-2
abundance: -
j_gene: TRBJ2-1

CDR3aa: ASRMTVSFENTIY
v_gene: TRBV6-5
abundance: -
j_gene: TRBJ1-3

CDR3aa: AISDATGDEKLF
v_gene: TRBV10-3
abundance: -
j_gene: TRBJ1-4

CDR3aa: ASSHTGGETQY
v_gene: TRBV5-4
abundance: -
j_gene: TRBJ2-5

CDR3aa: ASSQDLGRVTNEKLF
v_gene: TRBV4-2
abundance: -
j_gene: TRBJ1-4

CDR3aa: ASSYPHTQY
v_gene: TRBV6-6
abundance: -
j_gene: TRBJ2-3

CDR3aa: ASSPPGARSTDTQY
v_gene: TRBV19
abundance: -
j_gene: TRBJ2-3

CDR3aa: ASSQDGQSSYGYT
v_gene: TRBV4-3
abundance: once
j_gene: TRBJ1-2

CDR3aa: ASSLSSGGGNEQF
v_gene: TRBV7-3
abundance: -
j_gene: TRBJ2-1

CDR3aa: ASSPGDLNYGYT
v_gene: TRBV28
abundance: once
j_gene: TRBJ1-2

CDR3aa: ASSPFQETQY
v_gene: TRBV12-3/TRBV12-4
abundance: -
j_gene: TRBJ2-5

CDR3aa: ASGDRYSNQPQH
v_gene: TRBV2
abundance: -
j_gene: TRBJ1-5

CDR3aa: ASSGLRGSGGELF
v_gene: TRBV9
abundance: once
j_gene: TRBJ2-2

CDR3aa: ASSERTGGLGGYT
v_gene: TRBV7-2
abundance: -
j_gene: TRBJ1-2

CDR3aa: ASSVDNRYGYT
v_gene: TRBV6-6
abundance: -
j_gene: TRBJ1-2

CDR3aa: ASSTNGQHNQPQH
v_gene: TRBV5-1
abundance: -
j_gene: TRBJ1-5

CDR3aa: ASSQDAGVNTEAF
v_gene: TRBV4-1
abundance: few
j_gene: TRBJ1-1

CDR3aa: ASSLVGAGRDYGYT
v_gene: TRBV5-6
abundance: -
j_gene: TRBJ1-2

CDR3aa: ASIPGRGNIQY
v_gene: TRBV28
abundance: -
j_gene: TRBJ2-4